This T cell receptor (beta chain) was recovered during a study of long-term antiretroviral therapy in people with HIV. The CDR3 runs to 13 residues. Germline values: CDR1 SGHTA, CDR2 FQGTGA. The V end lost 2 bases, the J end lost 1 base, and 6 bases lay between the germline ends. This was the immunoSEQ v3.0 assay at survey level. TCRdb's table, derived via immunoSEQ multiplex PCR, lists solely in-frame clones and lacks some. This sample has tens of thousands of clones, with roughly 94% found just once. No donor had fewer than one pre-ART PBMC sample or fewer than two post-ART PBMC samples. The receptor was isolated from a man over 45 with HIV. This chain uses TRBV7-3 with TRBJ2-7; D might be TRBD1 (5 bases). Sequencing was performed on unsorted PBMCs, taken 5.3 years after starting antiretroviral therapy. The CDR3 DNA is TGTGCCAGCAGCTTATCAGGGTCCTACGAGCAGTACTTC. Amino acid sequence: CASSLSGSYEQYF.